This paragraph covers one T cell receptor (beta chain) sequence. The donors, all healthy, were Caucasians living in Russia, aged roughly 6 to 95. Sample-barcoded 5' priming and a J-beta primer mix drove a second PCR of 7 to 11 cycles. TCRdb independently ran MiXCR on the 5' RACE reads; one entry per CDR3 protein. The repertoire consists of 700,000 to 950,000 distinct CDR3 sequences, with roughly 60% occurring once and the leading ten covering about 20%. This specimen belongs to a study of blood T cells in healthy people across ages. CDR1 and CDR2 (germline): LGHNA, YSLEER. The CDR3 has 14 amino acids. Between the trimmed V and J ends, which lost 2 bases and 0 bases, there was a span of 7 bases.

Sequenced input: blood. The chain employs TRBV4-3 and TRBJ1-1, with no clear D. The receptor was derived from a man between 25 and 39 years old in good health. CDR3 residues: CASSQLSLNTEAFF. CDR3 in DNA: TGCGCCAGCAGCCAACTGTCCCTGAACACTGAAGCTTTCTTT.